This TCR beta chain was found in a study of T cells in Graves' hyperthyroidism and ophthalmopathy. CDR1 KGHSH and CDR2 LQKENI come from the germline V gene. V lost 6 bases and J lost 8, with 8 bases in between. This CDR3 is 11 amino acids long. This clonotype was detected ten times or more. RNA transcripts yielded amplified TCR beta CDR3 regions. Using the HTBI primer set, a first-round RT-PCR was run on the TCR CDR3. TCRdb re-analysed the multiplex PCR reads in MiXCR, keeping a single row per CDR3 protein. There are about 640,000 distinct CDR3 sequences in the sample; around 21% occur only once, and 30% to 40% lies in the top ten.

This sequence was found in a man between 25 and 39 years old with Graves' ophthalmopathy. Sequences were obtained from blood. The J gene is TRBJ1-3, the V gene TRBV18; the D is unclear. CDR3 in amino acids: CASSYGDTIYF. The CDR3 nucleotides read TGTGCCAGCTCGTACGGGGACACCATATATTTT.